This T cell receptor (beta chain) is from a study of blood T cell repertoires in COVID-19. Across the study: The analysed material was cDNA or gDNA that came from T cells, B-cell-depleted T cells, or PBMCs.

The CDR3 totals 17 residues. Germline trimming cut 4 bases from V and 0 bases from J; bases unmatched to any gene: 6. Per the germline V gene, CDR1 is LGHDT and CDR2 is YNNKEL (reference sequence). Ages ranged from about 18 to 90 years, with residence in around 24 US areas. Per the original methods: Counts of nucleated cells, estimated from reference gene primer amplification, were obtained. Measured with immunoSEQ multiplex PCR; TCRdb has only the in-frame clones, and not every one. The D gene and trimming were derived from the DNA, and the V and J assignments and clone size from that table. This table holds about 81,000 clones, around 89% found once.

This TCR was sampled from a woman aged 50 to 60 with acute COVID-19. Specimen: PBMCs or T cells enriched from blood (not recorded which). The V gene is TRBV3-1 (or the pseudogene TRBV3-2), the J gene TRBJ2-6; the match to TRBD1 covers 7 bases. The CDR3 DNA reads TGTGCCAGCAGCCGCCGGGACAGTTACTCTGGGGCCAACGTCCTGACTTTC. The encoded protein is CASSRRDSYSGANVLTF.